This T cell receptor beta chain was obtained from a study of T cell responses to AZD1222 COVID-19 vaccine. The V gene's germline CDR1 is LNHDA and CDR2 SQIVND (reference sequence). The V gene lost 3 bases and the J gene lost 9 bases, with 15 bases spanning the gap. The CDR3 covers 14 residues. Concerning this clone: The antigen remains unidentified.

The data were produced by immunoSEQ multiplex PCR, yet TCRdb's version contains in-frame clones alone and is incomplete. The data show about 150,000 clones, approximately 90% seen once. Study outcomes and limitations: Baseline serology detected seropositivity in only a handful of AZD1222 recipients. Most donors were white British, females outnumbered males, and clonal diversity was possibly underestimated.

The rearrangement joins TRBV19 to TRBJ2-1; no clear D gene. Material: peripheral blood, obtained on day 0 of AZD1222 vaccination. This clonotype was obtained from an adult in good health. The CDR3, as DNA: TGTGCCAGTAGTATTTCCAGATCTGGGCGTGAGCAGTTCTTC. Translating gives CASSISRSGREQFF.